This is a list of T cell receptor beta chains from one sample in a study of CD8 T cells in ankylosing spondylitis. TCRdb re-called the 5' RACE reads with MiXCR, one entry per CDR3 protein. The sample has about 240,000 distinct CDR3 sequences; roughly 10% are singletons. The material sequenced was blood, either unsorted or a sorted T cell fraction (not recorded which). The receptor set was obtained from a male donor with ankylosing spondylitis or in good health (not recorded which). CDR3s include the opening cysteine and the closing phenylalanine or tryptophan. Fields, in order: V gene, CDR3 length, D gene, J gene, clone size, CDR3 DNA, CDR3 protein. The D gene is left open where the match is weak. Size values are once, few and many counts, or a class for expanded clones, and some rows have none.

V: TRBV20-1; length: 12; D: .; J: TRBJ2-7; size: many; DNA: TGCAGTGCTAGAGCTGACACCTACGAGCAGTACTTC; CDR3: CSARADTYEQYF
V: TRBV12-3/TRBV12-4; length: 14; D: .; J: TRBJ2-1; size: .; DNA: TGTGCCAGCAGCCCATCCCCGCTCGGGAATGAGCAGTTCTTC; CDR3: CASSPSPLGNEQFF
V: TRBV7-6; length: 16; D: TRBD2; J: TRBJ2-1; size: many; DNA: TGTGCCAGCAGCTTAGAGACTAGCGGGGTTTATGGAGAGCAGTTCTTC; CDR3: CASSLETSGVYGEQFF
V: TRBV7-8; length: 16; D: .; J: TRBJ1-5; size: .; DNA: TGTGCCAGCAGCCCCTATCAGGGAAATAGCAATCAGCCCCAGCATTTT; CDR3: CASSPYQGNSNQPQHF
V: TRBV7-8; length: 18; D: TRBD2; J: TRBJ2-3; size: many; DNA: TGTGCCAGCAGCCTGGGACTAGCGGGGGCCCGATTCACAGATACGCAGTATTTT; CDR3: CASSLGLAGARFTDTQYF
V: TRBV6-4; length: 14; D: .; J: TRBJ2-7; size: .; DNA: TGTGCCAGCAGTGATTACGTAAACTCCTACGAGCAGTACTTC; CDR3: CASSDYVNSYEQYF
V: TRBV6-1; length: 14; D: .; J: TRBJ1-5; size: .; DNA: TGTGCCACCGACCGGGACGGGGGCAATCAGCCCCAGCATTTT; CDR3: CATDRDGGNQPQHF
V: TRBV4-2; length: 19; D: TRBD2; J: TRBJ2-1; size: few; DNA: TGTGCCAGCAGCCACTTGGCCAGGGTGCTGGCTAGCGGGATCAATGAGCAGTTCTTC; CDR3: CASSHLARVLASGINEQFF
V: TRBV5-1; length: 16; D: TRBD2; J: TRBJ2-2; size: .; DNA: TGCGCCAGCAGCCCTGGGACTAGTCAGGGCTCCGGGGAGCTGTTTTTT; CDR3: CASSPGTSQGSGELFF
V: TRBV27; length: 16; D: .; J: TRBJ1-1; size: few; DNA: TGTGCCAGCAGTTTATCAGTGGGACACCTGGCGACTGAAGCTTTCTTT; CDR3: CASSLSVGHLATEAFF
V: TRBV21-1; length: 12; D: .; J: TRBJ2-3; size: few; DNA: TGTGCCAGCAGCTTGACCCCAGATACGCAGTATTTT; CDR3: CASSLTPDTQYF
V: TRBV5-1; length: 15; D: .; J: TRBJ1-5; size: many; DNA: TGCGCCAGCAGCTTGGGAGGGGCTGACAATCAGCCCCAGCATTTT; CDR3: CASSLGGADNQPQHF
V: TRBV5-1; length: 15; D: TRBD2; J: TRBJ2-3; size: many; DNA: TGCGCCAGCAGCGATAGCGGGGGTAGCACAGATACGCAGTATTTT; CDR3: CASSDSGGSTDTQYF
V: TRBV4-1; length: 15; D: TRBD2; J: TRBJ2-7; size: many; DNA: TGCGCCAGCAGCCAAGAGGCTAGCGGGTCCTACGAGCAGTACTTC; CDR3: CASSQEASGSYEQYF
V: TRBV20-1; length: 13; D: .; J: TRBJ1-1; size: .; DNA: TGCAGTGCTGGGGTAAGGAGGAACACTGAAGCTTTCTTT; CDR3: CSAGVRRNTEAFF
V: TRBV7-6; length: 15; D: .; J: TRBJ2-3; size: many; DNA: TGTGCCAGCAGCTTAGGAGGACACAGCACAGATACGCAGTATTTT; CDR3: CASSLGGHSTDTQYF
V: TRBV20-1; length: 11; D: .; J: TRBJ2-1; size: many; DNA: TGCAGTGCTGGCGCTGCGAATGAGCAGTTCTTC; CDR3: CSAGAANEQFF
V: TRBV5-1; length: 16; D: .; J: TRBJ2-3; size: many; DNA: TGCGCCAGCAGCCTCGGACAGCCGGGACTCCCAGATACGCAGTATTTT; CDR3: CASSLGQPGLPDTQYF
V: TRBV7-8; length: 16; D: TRBD2; J: TRBJ2-3; size: few; DNA: TGTGCCAGCAGCTTAGGGACTAGCGGCCTCACAGATACGCAGTATTTT; CDR3: CASSLGTSGLTDTQYF
V: TRBV28; length: 16; D: TRBD2; J: TRBJ2-2; size: .; DNA: TGTGCCAGCAGTCCCGGACTAGCGGGAGCTAACGGGGAGCTGTTTTTT; CDR3: CASSPGLAGANGELFF
V: TRBV6-2/TRBV6-3; length: 15; D: TRBD1; J: TRBJ2-4; size: .; DNA: TGTGCCAGCAGACAGGGGTTCCCCCTAAGAAACACTCAGTACTTC; CDR3: CASRQGFPLRNTQYF
V: TRBV12-3/TRBV12-4; length: 12; D: .; J: TRBJ1-2; size: many; DNA: TGTGCCAGCAGCCCCCAGATCTATGGCTACACCTTC; CDR3: CASSPQIYGYTF
V: TRBV20-1; length: 11; D: .; J: TRBJ2-5; size: many; DNA: TGCAGTGCCGACGATCGGGAGACCCAGTACTTC; CDR3: CSADDRETQYF
V: TRBV12-5; length: 15; D: TRBD2; J: TRBJ2-1; size: few; DNA: TGTGCTAGTGGTCCCGAGGTAGCGGGAGGGGGAGAGCAGTTCTTC; CDR3: CASGPEVAGGGEQFF
V: TRBV5-1; length: 16; D: TRBD2; J: TRBJ2-1; size: many; DNA: TGCGCCAGCAGTCTGACAGCGGGAGGGAGATACAATGAGCAGTTCTTC; CDR3: CASSLTAGGRYNEQFF
V: TRBV20-1; length: 16; D: .; J: TRBJ1-6; size: many; DNA: TGCAGTGCTAGAGATCCCCAACGACTCCTAAATTCACCCCTCCACTTT; CDR3: CSARDPQRLLNSPLHF
V: TRBV6-1; length: 13; D: TRBD2; J: TRBJ2-1; size: many; DNA: TGTGCCACAAAGAGCGGGGGGCCGAATGAGCAGTTCTTC; CDR3: CATKSGGPNEQFF
V: TRBV6-1; length: 13; D: .; J: TRBJ2-7; size: few; DNA: TGTGCCAGCAGGGTCGGTCTCTACTACGAGCAGTACTTC; CDR3: CASRVGLYYEQYF
V: TRBV29-1; length: 14; D: .; J: TRBJ2-3; size: many; DNA: TGCAGCGTTGCCGATAGCTGGTACACAGATACGCAGTATTTT; CDR3: CSVADSWYTDTQYF
V: TRBV20-1; length: 17; D: TRBD1; J: TRBJ2-3; size: few; DNA: TGCAGTGCTGCCTCTCCAACCCTGACAGGGGGCACAGATACGCAGTATTTT; CDR3: CSAASPTLTGGTDTQYF
V: TRBV7-8; length: 15; D: .; J: TRBJ2-3; size: many; DNA: TGTGCCAGCAGCCCTCGTGAAGCAGTAGGGGATACGCAGTATTTT; CDR3: CASSPREAVGDTQYF
V: TRBV6-1; length: 14; D: .; J: TRBJ2-7; size: .; DNA: TGTGCCAGCATTGAAGGTACACCCAGCGGCGAGCAGTACTTC; CDR3: CASIEGTPSGEQYF
V: TRBV12-3/TRBV12-4; length: 15; D: .; J: TRBJ2-1; size: many; DNA: TGTGCCAGCACCGCCCGGGACACCCTAGGAGGTGAGCAGTTCTTC; CDR3: CASTARDTLGGEQFF
V: TRBV24-1; length: 13; D: .; J: TRBJ2-2; size: many; DNA: TGTGCCACCTCCGGGGGGCACACCGGGGAGCTGTTTTTT; CDR3: CATSGGHTGELFF
V: TRBV2; length: 15; D: TRBD1; J: TRBJ1-1; size: .; DNA: TGTGCCAGCAGTGAGAGCTTGACAGGGGGCACTGAAGCTTTCTTT; CDR3: CASSESLTGGTEAFF
V: TRBV28; length: 13; D: .; J: TRBJ1-5; size: .; DNA: TGTGCCAGCAGCAGACCTGGTCAGCAGCCCCAGCATTTT; CDR3: CASSRPGQQPQHF
V: TRBV12-3/TRBV12-4; length: 13; D: TRBD1; J: TRBJ2-7; size: many; DNA: TGTGCCAGCAGTTCGGCCAGGGGGAACGAGCAGTACTTC; CDR3: CASSSARGNEQYF
V: TRBV9; length: 12; D: .; J: TRBJ2-2; size: many; DNA: TGTGCCACTGGTGGGAGCGTCGGGGAGCTGTTTTTT; CDR3: CATGGSVGELFF
V: TRBV19; length: 18; D: .; J: TRBJ2-6; size: many; DNA: TGTGCCAGTAGTACTCCGGGACGGATTTTCTCTGGGGCCAACGTCCTGACTTTC; CDR3: CASSTPGRIFSGANVLTF
V: TRBV6-5; length: 14; D: .; J: TRBJ2-7; size: many; DNA: TGTGCCAGCAGTTACTCGACTTCGCGCTACGAGCAGTACTTC; CDR3: CASSYSTSRYEQYF
V: TRBV20-1; length: 20; D: TRBD2; J: TRBJ2-2; size: many; DNA: TGCAGTGCTAGAGGACAGGGGCGACTAGCGGGGCTACCGAACACCGGGGAGCTGTTTTTT; CDR3: CSARGQGRLAGLPNTGELFF
V: TRBV20-1; length: 12; D: TRBD1; J: TRBJ2-7; size: many; DNA: TGCAGTGCTACGGCAGGGGGCTACGAGCAGTACTTC; CDR3: CSATAGGYEQYF
V: TRBV9; length: 16; D: TRBD2; J: TRBJ2-2; size: .; DNA: TGTGCCAGCAGCCCCCCCCTAGCGGGCCGGACCGGGGAGCTGTTTTTT; CDR3: CASSPPLAGRTGELFF
V: TRBV20-1; length: 15; D: TRBD1; J: TRBJ2-1; size: many; DNA: TGCAGTGCTATCGACCGGGACAGGGGAGGCAATGAGCAGTTCTTC; CDR3: CSAIDRDRGGNEQFF
V: TRBV15; length: 14; D: .; J: TRBJ2-1; size: many; DNA: TGTGCCACCCACAGCGGAGTCTCCTACAATGAGCAGTTCTTC; CDR3: CATHSGVSYNEQFF
V: TRBV5-1; length: 14; D: .; J: TRBJ2-1; size: many; DNA: TGCGCCAGCCGACTAACAAGCGGGTACAATGAGCAGTTCTTC; CDR3: CASRLTSGYNEQFF
V: TRBV20-1; length: 16; D: .; J: TRBJ2-7; size: .; DNA: TGCAGTGCTGACCTCGACGGGAGCGGGCCTAGGTACGAGCAGTACTTC; CDR3: CSADLDGSGPRYEQYF
V: TRBV5-1; length: 13; D: .; J: TRBJ2-7; size: many; DNA: TGCGCCAGCAGCCTAGGGACTGCGGGCGAGCAGTACTTC; CDR3: CASSLGTAGEQYF
V: TRBV7-9; length: 14; D: TRBD1; J: TRBJ2-1; size: many; DNA: TGTGCCAGCCGATCCTCAACAGGGGGCATTGAGCAGTTCTTC; CDR3: CASRSSTGGIEQFF
V: TRBV12-3/TRBV12-4; length: 15; D: .; J: TRBJ2-3; size: many; DNA: TGTGCCAGCAGTAAAAACAGGGTAGAGACAGATACGCAGTATTTT; CDR3: CASSKNRVETDTQYF
V: TRBV7-9; length: 14; D: .; J: TRBJ2-3; size: .; DNA: TGTGCCAGCAGCTTAAGGTATTCCACAGATACGCAGTATTTT; CDR3: CASSLRYSTDTQYF
V: TRBV5-1; length: 17; D: .; J: TRBJ2-3; size: .; DNA: TGCGCCAGCAGCTTGGCCTCAACGAGCGGGCGCACAGATACGCAGTATTTT; CDR3: CASSLASTSGRTDTQYF
V: TRBV5-1; length: 18; D: TRBD2; J: TRBJ2-3; size: many; DNA: TGCGCCACCAAACGGACTAGCGGGGGCCTCTATCACACAGATACGCAGTATTTT; CDR3: CATKRTSGGLYHTDTQYF
V: TRBV5-1; length: 16; D: .; J: TRBJ1-1; size: .; DNA: TGCGCCAGCAGCTTGGACGGCGCAGCCAAATGGGCTGAAGCTTTCTTT; CDR3: CASSLDGAAKWAEAFF
V: TRBV10-3; length: 15; D: TRBD2; J: TRBJ2-1; size: many; DNA: TGTGCCATCAGTGGGATCCACAGCGGGGGCAATGAGCAGTTCTTC; CDR3: CAISGIHSGGNEQFF
V: TRBV3-1; length: 14; D: .; J: TRBJ1-2; size: many; DNA: TGTGCCAGCAGCCAAGGGGAGGGAACCTATGGCTACACCTTC; CDR3: CASSQGEGTYGYTF
V: TRBV7-8; length: 13; D: .; J: TRBJ2-7; size: many; DNA: TGTGCCAGCAGCTCGAGGCTCTCCTACGAGCAGTACTTC; CDR3: CASSSRLSYEQYF
V: TRBV20-1; length: 15; D: TRBD2; J: TRBJ2-7; size: many; DNA: TGCAGTGCTAGAAAACTAGCGTCTAGCTCCTACGAGCAGTACTTC; CDR3: CSARKLASSSYEQYF
V: TRBV20-1; length: 14; D: TRBD2; J: TRBJ2-1; size: many; DNA: TGCAGTGCTCCTAGCGGGAGGGGCTACAATGAGCAGTTCTTC; CDR3: CSAPSGRGYNEQFF
V: TRBV12-3/TRBV12-4; length: 14; D: TRBD1; J: TRBJ2-3; size: many; DNA: TGTGCCAGCAGTTTCTGGCAGGGGGCAGATACGCAGTATTTT; CDR3: CASSFWQGADTQYF